These T cell receptor beta chains were read from a single sample in a study of shared clonotypes between healthy human individuals. Measured with immunoSEQ multiplex PCR; TCRdb has only the in-frame clones, and not every one. Of about 2 million clones listed, approximately 94% are singletons. The sample comprised naive CD8+ T cells sorted from blood. The receptors were sampled from a man aged 18 to 29 in good health. Each CDR3 is given with its conserved first and last residue. The order of the fields is V gene, clone size, J gene, D gene, CDR3 protein, CDR3 DNA. A D gene is named only where the DNA matches it firmly. The size entry is marked missing in some rows and otherwise reads once, few, many or a size class.

>TRBV29-1|.|TRBJ2-7|.
CSVEMGEGAIDEQYF
TGCAGCGTTGAGATGGGGGAGGGGGCGATCGACGAGCAGTACTTC
>TRBV4-1|once|TRBJ2-7|.
CASSQDSRQAYEQYF
TGCGCCAGCAGCCAAGATAGTAGACAAGCCTACGAGCAGTACTTC
>TRBV27|.|TRBJ2-7|TRBD2
CASKDGVAGDGEQYF
TGTGCCAGCAAGGACGGGGTAGCGGGAGACGGCGAGCAGTACTTC
>TRBV6-6|.|TRBJ1-1|.
CASSYYVSGDAEAFF
TGTGCCAGCAGTTACTATGTTTCGGGTGACGCTGAAGCTTTCTTT
>TRBV27|.|TRBJ2-1|TRBD1
CASSLWTGNEQFF
TGTGCCAGCAGTTTATGGACAGGGAATGAGCAGTTCTTC
>TRBV4-1|few|TRBJ1-1|TRBD1
CASSQIQGANTEAFF
TGCGCCAGCAGCCAAATCCAGGGGGCGAACACTGAAGCTTTCTTT
>TRBV5-4|.|TRBJ2-7|.
CASSLGKAYEQYF
TGTGCCAGCAGCTTGGGGAAGGCCTACGAGCAGTACTTC
>TRBV2|few|TRBJ1-2|TRBD1
CASRQGQGGGYGYTF
TGTGCCAGCAGGCAAGGACAGGGGGGCGGCTATGGCTACACCTTC
>TRBV7-6|.|TRBJ2-1|.
CASSLYGAHSLNNEQFF
TGTGCCAGCAGCTTATACGGCGCGCACAGCCTAAACAATGAGCAGTTCTTC
>TRBV7-9|.|TRBJ2-7|TRBD2
CASSLELAGLAYEQYF
TGTGCCAGCAGCTTGGAACTAGCGGGGCTGGCCTACGAGCAGTACTTC
>TRBV4-2|.|TRBJ2-7|.
CASSQDPASESYEQYF
TGTGCCAGCAGCCAAGATCCGGCTAGCGAGAGCTACGAGCAGTACTTC
>TRBV19|once|TRBJ1-6|TRBD1
CASSIVAGGAPPSPLHF
TGTGCCAGTAGTATAGTGGCAGGGGGCGCACCCCCTTCACCCCTCCACTTT
>TRBV5-6|.|TRBJ2-2|TRBD2
CASSLDLAGGPWTGELFF
TGTGCCAGCAGCTTGGATCTAGCGGGAGGCCCCTGGACCGGGGAGCTGTTTTTT
>TRBV12-5|.|TRBJ1-1|TRBD1
CASGLWRQGIAEAFF
TGTGCTAGTGGTTTGTGGCGACAGGGTATAGCTGAAGCTTTCTTT
>TRBV5-1|.|TRBJ2-5|TRBD2
CASSRPGTSGGALETQYF
TGCGCCAGCAGCCGCCCAGGGACTAGCGGGGGGGCCTTGGAGACCCAGTACTTC
>TRBV30|.|TRBJ2-7|.
CAWEERGPFYEQYF
TGTGCCTGGGAAGAGAGAGGGCCCTTCTACGAGCAGTACTTC
>TRBV27|.|TRBJ2-3|.
CASSSLGTLPDTQYF
TGTGCCAGCAGTTCTTTAGGGACTCTCCCCGATACGCAGTATTTT
>TRBV11-2|.|TRBJ2-2|.
CASSSGLNTGELFF
TGTGCCAGCAGCTCAGGACTGAACACCGGGGAGCTGTTTTTT
>TRBV28|.|TRBJ1-2|TRBD1
CASRGQGEGDYGYTF
TGTGCCAGCAGGGGACAGGGGGAGGGTGACTATGGCTACACCTTC
>TRBV27|.|TRBJ2-7|TRBD1
CASSLSLWTGGNEQYF
TGTGCCAGCAGTTTATCTTTGTGGACAGGGGGCAACGAGCAGTACTTC
>TRBV28|.|TRBJ2-5|.
CASSLPTDGIQETQYF
TGTGCCAGCAGTTTGCCCACAGACGGGATCCAAGAGACCCAGTACTTC
>TRBV13|.|TRBJ2-7|TRBD2
CASSMGGGAYEQYF
TGTGCCAGCAGCATGGGCGGGGGGGCCTACGAGCAGTACTTC
>TRBV7-9|.|TRBJ1-1|.
CASSRQFMNTEAFF
TGTGCCAGCAGCAGACAGTTTATGAACACTGAAGCTTTCTTT
>TRBV5-6|.|TRBJ2-7|TRBD2
CASSLAASGDDTYEQYF
TGTGCCAGCAGCTTGGCCGCTAGCGGGGACGATACCTACGAGCAGTACTTC
>TRBV19|.|TRBJ2-7|TRBD1
CASSPGTASYEQYF
TGTGCCAGTAGTCCCGGGACAGCCTCCTACGAGCAGTACTTC
>TRBV2|.|TRBJ1-5|.
CASSEEGRLGNQPQHF
TGTGCCAGCAGTGAAGAGGGCAGGTTGGGCAATCAGCCCCAGCATTTT
>TRBV7-2|.|TRBJ2-7|TRBD2
CATSTGTSRPLGQYF
TGTGCCACGTCCACCGGGACTAGCCGGCCCTTGGGGCAGTACTTC
>TRBV12-2|.|TRBJ2-7|.
CASRLATRFQYEQYF
TGTGCAAGTCGCTTAGCGACTCGCTTTCAATACGAGCAGTACTTC
>TRBV29-1|.|TRBJ2-7|TRBD1
CSYWDSIYEQYF
TGCAGCTACTGGGACAGCATTTACGAGCAGTACTTC
>TRBV7-8|.|TRBJ2-7|TRBD1
CASSLSGGMNEQYF
TGTGCCAGCAGCTTATCAGGGGGCATGAACGAGCAGTACTTC
>TRBV29-1|.|TRBJ2-1|TRBD2
CSVEPGLDYNEQFF
TGCAGCGTTGAACCGGGACTAGACTACAATGAGCAGTTCTTC
>TRBV28|.|TRBJ1-2|.
CASSPRVINYGYTF
TGTGCCAGCAGTCCCAGGGTTATAAACTATGGCTACACCTTC
>TRBV27|.|TRBJ2-5|TRBD2
CASSPGLAGETQYF
TGTGCCAGCAGTCCGGGACTAGCGGGAGAGACCCAGTACTTC
>TRBV4-1|.|TRBJ2-2|.
CASSQGENTGELFF
TGCGCCAGCAGCCAGGGCGAGAACACCGGGGAGCTGTTTTTT
>TRBV5-1|once|TRBJ2-3|.
CASSLGLDTQYF
TGCGCCAGCAGCTTGGGTTTAGATACGCAGTATTTT
>TRBV11-3|.|TRBJ1-1|.
CASSFQGNTEAFF
TGTGCCAGCAGCTTCCAGGGGAACACTGAAGCTTTCTTT
>TRBV27|.|TRBJ1-4|.
CASSPPGGDTNEKLFF
TGTGCCAGCAGTCCCCCCGGGGGGGACACTAATGAAAAACTGTTTTTT